This TCR beta chain was identified during a study of CD8+ T cells in alopecia areata. This clone showed up just a few times. Treatment noted: oral pan-JAK inhibitor, 5-10 mg twice daily. Germline CDR1 and CDR2: SGHTS and YDEGEE. CDR3 length: 14 amino acids. Trimming took off 0 bases at V and 8 bases at J, with 11 bases between the two ends. cDNA reverse transcribed from extracted RNA served as the sequencing template. Produced via immunoSEQ multiplex PCR; TCRdb's table is partial and in-frame only. The sample holds approximately 200,000 clones; roughly 50% are singletons and the top ten take roughly 5%.

The V gene is TRBV5-8, the J gene TRBJ1-4, with a possible D match to TRBD1 (6 bases). The sequences come from CD4+ T cells sorted from blood, collected at week 24, from a patient treated with tofacitinib. The source is a human donor with alopecia areata. The CDR3 here is CASSLGQVEEKLFF. For the CDR3, the DNA is TGTGCCAGCAGCTTGGGACAGGTCGAGGAAAAACTGTTTTTT.